This T cell receptor (beta chain) originates from a study of Ad26.COV2.S vaccination and SARS-CoV-2 variants. Study-level background: Trial arm assignment for the donor was COV1001 Ad26.COV2.S.

V was cut by 4 bases and J by 7 bases, with 17 bases left in between. The CDR3 runs 14 residues. The germline gives CDR1 SGHRS, CDR2 YFSETQ. The protocol was immunoSEQ multiplex PCR, while the TCRdb copy is restricted to in-frame clones and leaves out a portion. Here the sample spans about 260,000 clones, roughly nine tenths being singletons. Treatment given: around 19 received Ad26.COV2.S at low or high dose, single or two shots; several received placebo; per-sample allocation not given. Specimen acquisition occurred on day 63 following the initial vaccine or placebo injection. The count of this clone is one.

The sequencing used peripheral blood, collected in a trial of Ad26.COV2.S vaccine versus placebo. This receptor was identified in a person aged 18-65 years who received the Ad26.COV2.S COVID-19 vaccine or a placebo. The J gene is TRBJ1-2, the V gene TRBV5-1; possibly TRBD1 for D (5 bases). The CDR3 DNA follows: TGCGCCAGCAGCCGGGACCTATCTGCGACTGGCTACACCTTC. It codes for CASSRDLSATGYTF.